The 8 T cell receptor beta chains presented below share a single source sample, sequenced in a study of Tregs in tolerant kidney transplant recipients. TCRdb's copy holds only in-frame clones and misses some; the assay was immunoSEQ multiplex PCR. Counted here are 200,000 to 300,000 clones, roughly 80% occurring once; the ten biggest clones make up around 0.64%. The specimen was CD4+ T cells from blood. The receptors derive from a human donor in good health.

The chain couples TRBV29-1 to TRBJ2-7; D gene unclear. CDR1 and CDR2 from the germline V gene are SQVTM and ANQGSEA. The V gene lost 7 bases and the J gene lost 6 bases, with 16 bases spanning the gap. The CDR3 is made up of 12 amino acids. The CDR3, as DNA: TGCAGCGCGCGACTTTCGGGTCGCGAGCAGTACTTC. This sequence encodes CSARLSGREQYF.

This chain uses TRBV10-3 with TRBJ2-1, with 9 bases lining up with TRBD1. The CDR3 is made up of 13 amino acids. Trimming removed 8 bases from V and 4 bases from J; junction bases left unmatched: 3. The germline gives CDR1 ENHRY, CDR2 SYGVKD. CDR3 in amino acids: CAIRDREYNEQFF. In DNA, the CDR3 is TGTGCCATCCGGGACAGGGAGTACAATGAGCAGTTCTTC.

This clone was found once. At the DNA level, this CDR3 is encoded by other sequences in the same sample as well. Here the CDR3 DNA reads TGTGCCATCAGTAGACAGGGGGCCTACGAGCAGTACTTC. Translation: CAISRQGAYEQYF. The rearrangement links TRBV10-3 to TRBJ2-7; 9 bases are shared with TRBD1. Germline V CDR1 and CDR2: ENHRY, SYGVKD. V lost 5 bases to trimming and J lost 2 bases; unmatched junction nucleotides: 1. CDR3 length: 13 amino acids.

This clone was seen only a few times. The J gene is TRBJ1-5, the V gene TRBV11-2; 8 positions match TRBD1. CDR3 length equals 15 residues. V was clipped by 6 bases and J by 9 bases; unmatched bases: 13. Germline V CDR1 and CDR2: SGHAT, FQNNGV. CDR3 in DNA: TGTGCCAGCAGTATAGCCGGGACAGGCCAGGCGCCCCAGCATTTT. Protein product: CASSIAGTGQAPQHF.

The chain uses TRBV18 and TRBJ1-2; 9 nucleotides agree with TRBD1. Germline CDR1 KGHSH, CDR2 LQKENI. V lost 1 base, J lost 4 bases, and 7 bases stayed unmatched. The length of the CDR3 is 16 residues. CDR3 nucleotide sequence: TGTGCCAGCTCACCACGTGGGACAGGGTTCGCCTATGGCTACACCTTC. Its protein is CASSPRGTGFAYGYTF.

V usage is TRBV28 and J usage is TRBJ2-7; 9 bases fit TRBD1. Germline loops: CDR1 MDHEN, CDR2 SYDVKM. V lost 6 bases and J lost 4; bases outside the gene matches: 4. This CDR3 contains 13 residues. CDR3 bases: TGTGCCAGCAGCCCGGGACAGGGTTACGAGCAGTACTTC. Amino acids: CASSPGQGYEQYF.

The V gene is TRBV2, the J gene TRBJ2-5; 11 bases are shared with TRBD1. CDR3 size: 13 residues. The V gene end was trimmed by 9 bases and the J gene end by 5 bases; junction bases not matched to a gene: 5. Germline V lookup: CDR1 SNHLY, CDR2 FYNNEI. The chain's CDR3 is CASYRDRGETQYF. Written as DNA, the CDR3 is TGTGCCAGTTACCGGGACAGGGGGGAGACCCAGTACTTC.

Concerning this clone itself: A read error may produce the germline difference seen at one junction end. The gene calls are TRBV30 and TRBJ2-1; possibly TRBD2 for D (5 bases). Germline V lookup: CDR1 GTSNPN, CDR2 SVGIG (reference sequence). CDR3 size: 12 residues. The CDR3 coding sequence is TGTGCCCGGAGTGTCGGGGTTAGAGAGCAGTTCTTC. Its protein is CARSVGVREQFF.